A selection of T cell receptor beta chains follows, all from one sample in a study of regulatory T cells in long-lasting Graves disease. TCRdb re-analysed the multiplex PCR reads in MiXCR, keeping a single row per CDR3 protein. The sample consists of around 450,000 distinct CDR3 sequences, around 15% of them appearing once. The data were also submitted as part of a second study, on T cells in Graves' hyperthyroidism and ophthalmopathy.

The specimen was peripheral blood mononuclear cells (PBMCs), collected at new diagnosis, from a patient treated with antithyroid drugs. Source of these receptors: a man in his forties or fifties with Graves disease. The CDR3 runs from the conserved cysteine through the conserved F or W. Fields, in order: V gene, clone size, J gene, D gene, CDR3 DNA, CDR3 protein. D genes are given only for firm matches. Rows give clone size only sometimes, using once, few, many, or a class for an expanded clone.

TRBV2	many	TRBJ1-1	TRBD1	TGTGCCAGCACGCGGCAGGGGGCAGGGAACACTGAAGCTTTCTTT	CASTRQGAGNTEAFF
TRBV19	many	TRBJ1-2	.	TGTGCCAGTAGTAGTATCCGGGATGCTCCTCTGAGATGGGGCTACACCTTC	CASSSIRDAPLRWGYTF
TRBV20-1	.	TRBJ1-5	.	TGCAGTGCTAGAGAGTTGGGGAAGGTTAGCAATCAGCCCCAGCATTTT	CSARELGKVSNQPQHF
TRBV6-1	.	TRBJ1-2	.	TGTGCCAGCAAAGACCGGGACGTGCCCTCCTATGGCTACACCTTC	CASKDRDVPSYGYTF
TRBV28	many	TRBJ2-3	TRBD2	TGTGCCAGCAGCCTATCGGGGGGGCCTAGAGATACGCAGTATTTT	CASSLSGGPRDTQYF
TRBV6-1	many	TRBJ2-7	TRBD2	TGTGCCAGCAGGGGGGGGGGAGGGCCAGCGGGAGGCAACTACGAGCAGTACTTC	CASRGGGGPAGGNYEQYF
TRBV12-3/TRBV12-4	.	TRBJ1-4	TRBD1	TGTGCCAGCAGTTTATGGAGACAGGGGAGCGAAAAACTGTTTTTT	CASSLWRQGSEKLFF
TRBV5-1	.	TRBJ1-2	.	TGCGCCAGCAGCTTGGACAGGGCTCCTAACTATGGCTACACCTTC	CASSLDRAPNYGYTF
TRBV24-1	few	TRBJ2-2	TRBD2	TGTGCCACCAGTGAACTAGCGGGAGGCCTCGGGGAGCTGTTTTTT	CATSELAGGLGELFF
TRBV5-5	many	TRBJ2-3	TRBD2	TGTGCCAGCAGCTTGCAGGGCCTAGCGGACAACACAGATACGCAGTATTTT	CASSLQGLADNTDTQYF
TRBV6-1	many	TRBJ2-7	.	TGTGCCAGCAAGGTCGGGGCACCCTACGAGCAGTACTTC	CASKVGAPYEQYF
TRBV6-2/TRBV6-3	.	TRBJ1-1	TRBD1	TGTGCCAGCAGTTCCGGGACAGGGGGCGTATCTGAAGCTTTCTTT	CASSSGTGGVSEAFF
TRBV9	.	TRBJ2-3	.	TGTGCCAGCAGCGTAGTGGCGAATACGCAGTATTTT	CASSVVANTQYF
TRBV5-6	few	TRBJ2-7	TRBD1	TGTGCCAGCAGCTTGAGGAGGTCGTCGGACAGGGGATCGTTAGAGCAGTACTTC	CASSLRRSSDRGSLEQYF
TRBV6-1	many	TRBJ2-7	TRBD2	TGTGCCAGCAGTAAAAGTATAGCGGGAGGGCAATACGAGCAGTACTTC	CASSKSIAGGQYEQYF
TRBV2	many	TRBJ1-6	.	TGTGCCAGCAGTCCTAGCCCTTCACCCCTCCACTTT	CASSPSPSPLHF